The 3 T cell receptor beta chains listed next were all sequenced from one sample in a study of blood T cell repertoires in COVID-19. Measured with immunoSEQ multiplex PCR; TCRdb has only the in-frame clones, and not every one. The data hold under 200,000 clones, with roughly 84% observed a single time. Sequenced sample: peripheral blood. These receptor sequences come from a woman between 70 and 85 years old with COVID-19, enrolled during active disease.

The chain joins TRBV5-6 to TRBJ1-1; unclear D gene. This CDR3 has 13 residues. V lost 2 bases and J lost 5, with 10 bases in between. Germline CDR1 SGHDT, CDR2 YYEEEE. CDR3 sequence (DNA): TGTGCCAGCAGCTTAGAGGTGAGGACTGAAGCTTTCTTT. The encoded protein is CASSLEVRTEAFF.

This rearrangement joins TRBV11-2 to TRBJ2-1; D may be TRBD2 (5 bases). The V gene's germline CDR1 is SGHAT and CDR2 FQNNGV. Trimming shortened V by 6 bases and J by 0 bases, and 12 bases separated the two germline ends. The CDR3 covers 15 residues. The CDR3 region is CASRAVGGSYNEQFF. The CDR3 DNA follows: TGTGCCAGCAGGGCAGTAGGAGGCTCCTACAATGAGCAGTTCTTC.

This sequence joins TRBV9 and TRBJ2-5; D unclear. With 4 bases removed from V and 7 bases from J, the gap between germline ends came to 17 bases. This CDR3 is 14 amino acids long. Germline-derived CDR1 and CDR2 are SGDLS and YYNGEE. The DNA of the CDR3 is TGTGCCAGCAGCACTTACGGTGGTATCGGGACCCAGTACTTC. This translates into CASSTYGGIGTQYF.